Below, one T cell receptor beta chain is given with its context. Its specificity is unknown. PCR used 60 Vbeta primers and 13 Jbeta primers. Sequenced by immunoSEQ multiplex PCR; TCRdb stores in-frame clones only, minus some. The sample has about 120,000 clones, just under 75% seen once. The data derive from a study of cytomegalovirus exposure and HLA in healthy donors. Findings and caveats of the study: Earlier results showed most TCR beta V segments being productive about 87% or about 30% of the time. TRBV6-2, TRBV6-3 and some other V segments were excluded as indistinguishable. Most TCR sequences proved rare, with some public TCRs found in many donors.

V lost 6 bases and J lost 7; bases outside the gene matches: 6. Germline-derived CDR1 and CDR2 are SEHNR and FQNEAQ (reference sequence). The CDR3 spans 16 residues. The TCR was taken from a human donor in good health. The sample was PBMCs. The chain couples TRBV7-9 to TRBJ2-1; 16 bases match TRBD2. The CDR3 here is CASRSGTSGRVNEQFF. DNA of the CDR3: TGTGCCAGCAGATCCGGGACTAGCGGGAGGGTGAATGAGCAGTTCTTC. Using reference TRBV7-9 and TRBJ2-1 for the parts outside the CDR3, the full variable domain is DTGVSQNPRHKITKRGQNVTFRCDPISEHNRLYWYRQTLGQGPEFLTYFQNEAQLEKSRLLSDRFSAERPKGSFSTLEIQRTEQGDSAMYLCASRSGTSGRVNEQFFGPGTRLTVL.